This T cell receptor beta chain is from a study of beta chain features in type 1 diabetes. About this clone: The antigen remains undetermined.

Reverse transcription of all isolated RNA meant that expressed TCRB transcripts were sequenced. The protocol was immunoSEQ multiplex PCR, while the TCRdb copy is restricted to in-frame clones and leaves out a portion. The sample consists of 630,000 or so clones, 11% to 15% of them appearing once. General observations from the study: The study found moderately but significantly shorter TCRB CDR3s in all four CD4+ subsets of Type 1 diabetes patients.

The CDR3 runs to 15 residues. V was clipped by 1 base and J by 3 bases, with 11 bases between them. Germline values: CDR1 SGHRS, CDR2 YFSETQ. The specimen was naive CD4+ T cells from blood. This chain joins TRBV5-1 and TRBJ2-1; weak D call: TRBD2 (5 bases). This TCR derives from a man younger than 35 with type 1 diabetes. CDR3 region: CASSLTSKGYNEQFF. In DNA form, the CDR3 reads TGCGCCAGCAGCTTGACTAGTAAGGGCTACAATGAGCAGTTCTTC.